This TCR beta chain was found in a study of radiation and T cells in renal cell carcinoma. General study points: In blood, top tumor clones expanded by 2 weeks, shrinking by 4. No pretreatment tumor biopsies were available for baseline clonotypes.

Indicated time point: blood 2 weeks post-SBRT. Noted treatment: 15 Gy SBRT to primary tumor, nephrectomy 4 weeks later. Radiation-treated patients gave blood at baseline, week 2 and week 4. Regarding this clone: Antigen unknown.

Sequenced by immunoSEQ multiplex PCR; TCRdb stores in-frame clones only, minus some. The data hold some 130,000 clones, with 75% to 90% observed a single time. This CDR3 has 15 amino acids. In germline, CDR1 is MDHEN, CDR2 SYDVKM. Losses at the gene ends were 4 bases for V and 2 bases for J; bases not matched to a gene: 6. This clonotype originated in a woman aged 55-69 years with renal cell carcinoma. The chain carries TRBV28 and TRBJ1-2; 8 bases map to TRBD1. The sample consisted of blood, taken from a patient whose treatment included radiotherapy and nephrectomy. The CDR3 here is CASSSDRTGNYGYTF. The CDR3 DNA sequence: TGTGCCAGCAGTTCGGATAGGACAGGGAACTATGGCTACACCTTC.